A selection of T cell receptor beta chains follows, all from one sample in a study of blood T cell repertoires in COVID-19. Clones were sequenced by immunoSEQ multiplex PCR, and TCRdb holds only the in-frame ones, with some missing. Of about 78,000 clones in the sample, about nine tenths are singletons; the top ten hold 0.77%. The sample consisted of peripheral blood. Receptor source: a woman older than 75 with acute or convalescent COVID-19. Each CDR3 is given with its conserved first and last residue. The D gene is left open where the match is weak. For some rows the clone size is stated as once, few or many, or as a class when expanded; others skip it.

>TRBJ1-6|TRBD1|.|TRBV5-5
TGTGCCAGCAGCGACCGGGACAGGGGTGATTCACCCCTCCACTTT
CASSDRDRGDSPLHF
>TRBJ1-2|TRBD1|.|TRBV5-1
TGCGCCAGCAGCCTCACCGACAGGGCCCACACCTTC
CASSLTDRAHTF
>TRBJ2-7|TRBD1|.|TRBV3-1/TRBV3-2
TGTGCCAGCAGCTCGACAGGGGGCGCGTTCGAGCAGTACTTC
CASSSTGGAFEQYF
>TRBJ1-3|.|.|TRBV5-1
TGCGCCAGCAGCCCGGGCCCAGGGAACACCATATATTTT
CASSPGPGNTIYF
>TRBJ2-6|.|.|TRBV6-1
TGTGCCAGCAGTGACGTATTCTCTGGGGCCAACGTCCTGACTTTC
CASSDVFSGANVLTF
>TRBJ1-6|.|.|TRBV6-5
TGTGCCAGCAGTTACGGTCAGGCGTATAATTCACCCCTCCACTTT
CASSYGQAYNSPLHF
>TRBJ1-2|TRBD1|few|TRBV9
TGTGCCAGCAGCGTAGTAGACAGGGAGTTAGGTTACTATGGCTACACCTTC
CASSVVDRELGYYGYTF
>TRBJ2-4|.|once|TRBV6-2/TRBV6-3
TGTGCCAGCAGTTCATCCGGGGGGCTGGTAGCCAAAAACATTCAGTACTTC
CASSSSGGLVAKNIQYF
>TRBJ2-5|TRBD2|.|TRBV28
TGTGCCAGCAGACAGATTCATAGCGGGAGAGAGACCCAGTACTTC
CASRQIHSGRETQYF
>TRBJ2-7|.|.|TRBV2
TGTGCCAGCTCCCCAGGGTGGTACGAGCAGTACTTC
CASSPGWYEQYF
>TRBJ2-3|TRBD2|.|TRBV4-1
TGCGCCAGCAGCCCGGGGACTAGCGGGAGAAATTGGTTT
CASSPGTSGRNWF
>TRBJ1-1|.|.|TRBV29-1
TGCAGCGTTGGGGGGCAAGTAGTGAACACTGAAGCTTTCTTT
CSVGGQVVNTEAFF